This section outlines one T cell receptor (beta chain) sequence together with its context. Its antigen is as yet unknown. The sample is drawn from a study of CXCR3-negative and CXCR3-positive naive CD8 T cells. The wider study: Each library gave roughly 1.4 +/- 0.3 million of roughly 140 million TRB reads.

At hundreds of thousands of cells each, triplicate sorts were carried out for each CD8+ T cell subset. The CDR3 has 16 residues. Germline CDR1 reads SQVTM; CDR2 reads ANQGSEA. The TRB cDNA libraries were prepared by 5' RACE with UMI labels. Each CDR3 protein gets one entry in TCRdb, which reprocessed the 5' RACE reads and gives no DNA. This repertoire includes 150,000 to 180,000 distinct CDR3 sequences. General observations from the study: Hydrophobicity of TRB CDR3s was greater in CXCR3-positive naive cells than in CXCR3-negative naive cells. Whereas both naive subsets had comparably high diversity, memory CD8+ cells had much lower diversity.

V is TRBV29-1 and J is TRBJ2-5; TCRdb's D call of TRBD2 is untestable without DNA. The source is a human donor in good health. Some clones in this sample may be carry-over from other donors' samples. The sequenced sample consisted of naive CXCR3+ CD8+ T cells from blood. As to subset: CD45RO-CCR7+CD27+CD95- naive CD8+ T cells expressing CXCR3 (TNR3+). The CDR3 loop is CSVAGGEAPGYLTQYF.